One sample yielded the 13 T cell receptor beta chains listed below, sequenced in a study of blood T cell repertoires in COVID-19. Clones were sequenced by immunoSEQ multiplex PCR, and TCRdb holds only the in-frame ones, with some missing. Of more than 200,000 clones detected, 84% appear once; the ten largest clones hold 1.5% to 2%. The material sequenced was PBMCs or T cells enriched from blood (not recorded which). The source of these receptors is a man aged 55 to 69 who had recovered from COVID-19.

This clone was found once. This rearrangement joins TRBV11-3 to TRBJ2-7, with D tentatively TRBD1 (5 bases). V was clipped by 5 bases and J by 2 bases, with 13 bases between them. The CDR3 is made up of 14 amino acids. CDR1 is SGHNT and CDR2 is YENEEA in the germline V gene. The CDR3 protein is CASSLIQDTYEQYF. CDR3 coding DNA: TGTGCCAGCAGCCTGATACAGGACACCTACGAGCAGTACTTC.

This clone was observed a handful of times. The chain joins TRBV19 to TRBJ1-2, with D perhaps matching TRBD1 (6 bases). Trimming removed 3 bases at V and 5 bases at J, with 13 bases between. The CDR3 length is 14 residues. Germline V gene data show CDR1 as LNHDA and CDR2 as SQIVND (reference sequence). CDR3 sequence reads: CASSIGTQPYGYTF. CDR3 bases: TGTGCCAGTAGTATTGGGACACAACCATATGGCTACACCTTC.

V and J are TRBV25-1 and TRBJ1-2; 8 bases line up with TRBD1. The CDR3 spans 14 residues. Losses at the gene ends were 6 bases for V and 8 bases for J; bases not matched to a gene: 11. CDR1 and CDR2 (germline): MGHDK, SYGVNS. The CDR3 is CASSATGVGEGYTF. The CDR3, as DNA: TGTGCCAGCAGCGCGACAGGGGTTGGGGAGGGCTACACCTTC.

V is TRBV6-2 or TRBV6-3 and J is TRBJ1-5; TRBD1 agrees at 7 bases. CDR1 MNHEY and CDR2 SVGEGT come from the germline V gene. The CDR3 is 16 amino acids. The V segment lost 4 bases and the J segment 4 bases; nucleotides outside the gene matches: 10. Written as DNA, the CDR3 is TGTGCCAGCAGTTCCCAGACAGGGAAGAGAAATCAGCCCCAGCATTTT. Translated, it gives CASSSQTGKRNQPQHF.

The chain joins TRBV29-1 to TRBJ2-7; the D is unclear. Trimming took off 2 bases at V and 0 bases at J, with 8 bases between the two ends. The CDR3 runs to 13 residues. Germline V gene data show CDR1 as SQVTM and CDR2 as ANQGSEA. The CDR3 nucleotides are TGCAGCGTTGAAAGAGGAAACTCCTACGAGCAGTACTTC. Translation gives CSVERGNSYEQYF.

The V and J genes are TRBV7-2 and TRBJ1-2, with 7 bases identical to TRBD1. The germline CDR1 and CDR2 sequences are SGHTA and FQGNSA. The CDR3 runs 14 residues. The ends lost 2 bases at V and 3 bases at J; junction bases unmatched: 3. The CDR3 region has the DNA TGTGCCAGCAGCTTACGAACAGGGGACTATGGCTACACCTTC. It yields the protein CASSLRTGDYGYTF.

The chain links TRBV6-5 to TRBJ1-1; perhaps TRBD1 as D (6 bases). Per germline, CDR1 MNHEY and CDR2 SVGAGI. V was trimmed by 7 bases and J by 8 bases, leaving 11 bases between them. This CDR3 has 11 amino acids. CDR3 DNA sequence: TGTGCCAGCACCCTCGGGACAGAAGCTTTCTTT. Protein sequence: CASTLGTEAFF.

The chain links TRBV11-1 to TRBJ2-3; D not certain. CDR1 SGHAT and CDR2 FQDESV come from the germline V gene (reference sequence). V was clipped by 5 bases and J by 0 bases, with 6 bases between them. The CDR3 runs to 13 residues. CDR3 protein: CASSAYSTDTQYF. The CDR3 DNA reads TGTGCCAGCAGCGCCTACAGCACAGATACGCAGTATTTT.

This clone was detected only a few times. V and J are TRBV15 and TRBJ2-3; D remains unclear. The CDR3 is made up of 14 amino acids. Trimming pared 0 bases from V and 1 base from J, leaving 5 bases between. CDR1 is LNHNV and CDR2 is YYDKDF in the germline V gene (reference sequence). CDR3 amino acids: CATSRDSGTDTQYF. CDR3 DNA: TGTGCCACCAGCAGAGATTCCGGCACAGATACGCAGTATTTT.

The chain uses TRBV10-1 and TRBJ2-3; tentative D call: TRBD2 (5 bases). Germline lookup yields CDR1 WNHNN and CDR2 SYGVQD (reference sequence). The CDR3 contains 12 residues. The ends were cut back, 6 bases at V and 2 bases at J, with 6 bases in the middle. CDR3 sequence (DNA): TGCGCCAGCAGCGGGAACACAGATACGCAGTATTTT. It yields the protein CASSGNTDTQYF.

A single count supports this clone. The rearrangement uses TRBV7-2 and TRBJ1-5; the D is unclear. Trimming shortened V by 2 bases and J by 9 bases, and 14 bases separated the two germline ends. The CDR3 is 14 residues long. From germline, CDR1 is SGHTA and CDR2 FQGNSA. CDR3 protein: CASSLTPFELPQHF. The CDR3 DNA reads TGTGCCAGCAGCTTAACCCCGTTCGAGCTGCCCCAGCATTTT.

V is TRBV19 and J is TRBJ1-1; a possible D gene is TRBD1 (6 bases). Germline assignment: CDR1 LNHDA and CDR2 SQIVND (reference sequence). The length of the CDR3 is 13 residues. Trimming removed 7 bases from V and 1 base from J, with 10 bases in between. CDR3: CASTGAPNTEAFF. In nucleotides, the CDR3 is TGTGCCAGTACAGGGGCTCCGAACACTGAAGCTTTCTTT.

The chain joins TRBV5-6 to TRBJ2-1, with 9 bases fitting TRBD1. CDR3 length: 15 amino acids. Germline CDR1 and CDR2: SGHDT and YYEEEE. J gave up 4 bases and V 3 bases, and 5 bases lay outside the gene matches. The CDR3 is CASSSNGQGYNEQFF. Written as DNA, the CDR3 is TGTGCCAGCAGCTCGAACGGACAGGGGTACAATGAGCAGTTCTTC.